A selection of T cell receptor beta chains follows, all from one sample in a study of regulatory T cells in long-lasting Graves disease. TCRdb called the multiplex PCR reads again in MiXCR, with one record for every CDR3 protein. Among 400,000 to 500,000 distinct CDR3 sequences listed, 13% to 15% were seen once. These records were also assigned to another study, of T cells in Graves' hyperthyroidism and ophthalmopathy.

Sequences were derived from peripheral blood mononuclear cells (PBMCs), sampled at new diagnosis, from a patient treated with antithyroid drugs. The source is a woman between 50 and 59 years old with Graves disease. CDR3s include the opening cysteine and the closing phenylalanine or tryptophan. A D gene is named only where the DNA matches it firmly. A row's size may be missing; if present it is once, few, many or a size class.

j_call d_call clone_size v_call cdr3_aa cdr3_nt
TRBJ2-2 - - TRBV7-9 CASSPERGGELFF TGTGCCAGCAGCCCCGAACGGGGGGGGGAGCTGTTTTTT
TRBJ2-5 - - TRBV6-2/TRBV6-3 CASSYGLGGTETQYF TGTGCCAGCAGTTACGGACTAGGGGGCACAGAGACCCAGTACTTC
TRBJ2-5 - - TRBV7-2 CASSLVGLGWETQYF TGTGCCAGCAGCTTAGTTGGGTTGGGGTGGGAGACCCAGTACTTC
TRBJ2-3 TRBD1 many TRBV7-3 CASSLTPHRGPYGDTQYF TGTGCCAGCAGCTTAACGCCCCACAGGGGGCCTTACGGAGATACGCAGTATTTT
TRBJ2-1 TRBD1 - TRBV9 CASSVDSQGAYNEQFF TGTGCCAGCAGCGTAGACTCACAGGGGGCCTACAATGAGCAGTTCTTC
TRBJ1-1 - - TRBV10-1 CASRSQMNTEAFF TGCGCCAGCCGGAGTCAAATGAACACTGAAGCTTTCTTT
TRBJ2-3 TRBD1 - TRBV10-3 CATTDRVDSDTQYF TGTGCCACGACGGACAGGGTTGACTCAGATACGCAGTATTTT
TRBJ2-7 TRBD2 many TRBV11-2 CASSLVPSGVYEQYF TGTGCCAGCAGCTTAGTGCCTAGCGGGGTGTACGAGCAGTACTTC
TRBJ2-4 - many TRBV7-9 CASSDLEHIQYF TGTGCCAGCAGCGACTTGGAGCACATTCAGTACTTC
TRBJ2-7 TRBD2 many TRBV7-8 CASSLALAVVVEQYF TGTGCCAGCAGCTTAGCCCTAGCGGTAGTAGTCGAGCAGTACTTC
TRBJ2-7 - few TRBV7-3 CASGYPGREYEQYF TGTGCCAGCGGGTATCCGGGACGAGAATACGAGCAGTACTTC
TRBJ1-2 TRBD1 few TRBV6-2/TRBV6-3 CASSYSGTGDYGYTF TGTGCCAGCAGTTACTCCGGGACAGGGGACTATGGCTACACCTTC
TRBJ2-5 - many TRBV29-1 CSVTTPGETQYF TGCAGCGTTACGACCCCGGGGGAGACCCAGTACTTC
TRBJ1-2 - - TRBV30 CAWNRGNYGYTF TGTGCCTGGAATAGAGGGAACTATGGCTACACCTTC
TRBJ2-7 - few TRBV5-6 CASSLGLGNTYEQYF TGTGCCAGCAGCTTGGGGCTAGGGAATACCTACGAGCAGTACTTC
TRBJ2-1 TRBD2 many TRBV11-2 CASSRLALSYNEQFF TGTGCCAGCAGCCGACTAGCTTTATCTTACAATGAGCAGTTCTTC
TRBJ2-2 - few TRBV20-1 CSARDDFLTGELFF TGCAGTGCTAGAGACGATTTCTTGACCGGGGAGCTGTTTTTT
TRBJ2-7 - few TRBV29-1 CSIGGTNSYEQYF TGCTCGATAGGGGGTACAAACTCCTACGAGCAGTACTTC